The rows below give T cell receptor beta chains drawn from one sample of a study of blood T cells in healthy people across ages. TCRdb reprocessed the 5' RACE reads via MiXCR and lists one record per CDR3 protein. The data contain approximately 800,000 distinct CDR3 sequences, roughly 25% of them singletons. The sample was also linked to a second study, of T cells of mothers and their children.

Source material: blood. The source of these receptors is a boy between 10 and 17 years old in good health. Each CDR3 is given with its conserved first and last residue. A D gene is named only where the DNA matches it firmly.

>-|TRBV12-3/TRBV12-4|TRBJ1-1|14
CASSTGIRGTEAFF
>TRBD1|TRBV27|TRBJ1-4|15
CASSEQGRPNEKLFF
>-|TRBV7-8|TRBJ2-5|13
CASSLDPGPKPYF
>-|TRBV6-5|TRBJ2-7|13
CASNPDGAYEQYF
>-|TRBV6-6|TRBJ1-2|15
CASSYSVAGDGGYTF
>-|TRBV12-3/TRBV12-4|TRBJ2-3|12
CASSLLTDMQYF
>-|TRBV10-3|TRBJ2-7|14
CAISDPGHSYEQYF
>TRBD2|TRBV7-2|TRBJ2-7|14
CASSLGTGRYEQYF
>TRBD2|TRBV7-2|TRBJ2-1|15
CASRMMGGGNNKQFF
>-|TRBV6-5|TRBJ1-2|14
CASSRAGFNYGYTF
>-|TRBV7-8|TRBJ1-2|14
CASSSPGQTYGYTF
>-|TRBV6-5|TRBJ1-4|13
CASSRESSEKLFF
>-|TRBV29-1|TRBJ2-7|12
CSARAGSYEQYF
>-|TRBV12-3/TRBV12-4|TRBJ1-2|13
CASSSRLMEDYTF
>-|TRBV28|-|16
CASSFDALRTYYEQYF
>-|TRBV27|TRBJ1-5|14
CASSFQGPGQPQHF
>-|TRBV20-1|TRBJ2-1|13
CSAREQLYNEQFF
>-|TRBV5-1|TRBJ2-3|14
CASSLFGSTDTQYF
>-|TRBV9|TRBJ2-4|13
CASSDVRENIQYF
>-|TRBV27|TRBJ2-5|13
CASSTLYQETQYF
>-|TRBV6-2/TRBV6-3|TRBJ1-3|13
CASSYRDGNTIYF
>-|TRBV12-3/TRBV12-4|TRBJ1-2|14
CASSLSRGWSGYTF
>-|TRBV4-1|TRBJ2-6|16
CASSQDFGSGANVLTF
>-|TRBV4-3|TRBJ2-5|13
CASSPGIGETQYF
>-|TRBV24-1|TRBJ2-5|16
CATSDQEEGGLETQYF
>TRBD1|TRBV7-9|TRBJ1-4|16
CASSLPTGTVGEKLLF
>TRBD2|TRBV28|-|15
CASSSGLARKRAQYF
>TRBD2|TRBV27|TRBJ2-1|15
CASSTLAGVLGEQFF
>TRBD1|TRBV11-1|-|20
CASSLGPGQGENRYYNEQFF
>TRBD2|TRBV20-1|TRBJ2-1|20
CSAEDYPGTSGMSSYNEQFF
>TRBD2|TRBV7-2|TRBJ2-1|15
CASSGGWGGYNEQFF
>-|TRBV15|TRBJ1-2|15
CATSRAGSSNYGYTF
>-|TRBV4-1|TRBJ2-7|13
CASSQEMQAEQYF
>-|TRBV20-1|TRBJ1-5|13
CSVVRRGGQPQHF
>TRBD2|TRBV4-3|TRBJ2-7|15
CASSLSSGTAYEQYF
>-|TRBV15|TRBJ1-6|15
CATSRDSGYNSPLHF
>-|TRBV10-3|TRBJ2-5|13
CAISAQGGETQYF
>-|TRBV9|TRBJ2-5|15
CASSVRQGLQETQYF
>-|TRBV10-3|TRBJ2-2|15
CAISERGAPTGELFF
>-|TRBV28|TRBJ2-7|13
CTSAWRGTYEQYF
>-|TRBV7-9|TRBJ1-6|15
CASSLEQTPNSPLHF
>-|TRBV28|TRBJ1-3|16
CASSTNRRDSGNTIYF
>-|TRBV28|-|17
CASTPSRDLLLSYEQYF
>-|TRBV20-1|TRBJ2-3|15
CSAREPLALTDTQYF
>TRBD1|TRBV14|TRBJ2-1|15
CASSQSDRLANEQFF